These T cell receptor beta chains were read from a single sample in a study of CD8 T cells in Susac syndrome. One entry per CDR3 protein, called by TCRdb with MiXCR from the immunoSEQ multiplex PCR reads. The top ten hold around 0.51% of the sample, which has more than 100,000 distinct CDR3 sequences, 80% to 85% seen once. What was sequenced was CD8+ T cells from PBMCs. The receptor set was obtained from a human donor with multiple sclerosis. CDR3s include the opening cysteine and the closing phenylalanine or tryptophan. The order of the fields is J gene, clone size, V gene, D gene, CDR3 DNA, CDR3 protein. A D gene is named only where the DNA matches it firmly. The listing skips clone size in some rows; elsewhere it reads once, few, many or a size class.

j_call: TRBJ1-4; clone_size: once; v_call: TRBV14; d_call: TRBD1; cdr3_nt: TGTGCCAGCAGCCAAGTTGGGACAGCGAATGAAAAACTGTTTTTT; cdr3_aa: CASSQVGTANEKLFF
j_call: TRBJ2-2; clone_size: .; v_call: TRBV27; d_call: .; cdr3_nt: TGTGCCAGCAGTGGGGTGGACGGGGAGCTGTTTTTT; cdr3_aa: CASSGVDGELFF
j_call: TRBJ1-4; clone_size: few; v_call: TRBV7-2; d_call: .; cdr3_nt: TGTGCCAGCAGCCCCTCCGGGCTACAACTGTTTTTT; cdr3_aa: CASSPSGLQLFF
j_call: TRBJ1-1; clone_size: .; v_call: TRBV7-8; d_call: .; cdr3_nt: TGTGCCAGCAGCTTATACCGGACGGCCAACACTGAAGCTTTCTTT; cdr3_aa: CASSLYRTANTEAFF
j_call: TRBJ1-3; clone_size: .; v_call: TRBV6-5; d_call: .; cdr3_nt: TGTGCCAGCAGTTACTCGAACGAAAACACCATATATTTT; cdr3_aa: CASSYSNENTIYF
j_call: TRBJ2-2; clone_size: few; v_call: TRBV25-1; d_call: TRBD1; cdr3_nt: TGTGCCAGCAGTGACTCTGACAGGGGGCTGGGCACCGGGGAGCTGTTTTTT; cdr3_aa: CASSDSDRGLGTGELFF
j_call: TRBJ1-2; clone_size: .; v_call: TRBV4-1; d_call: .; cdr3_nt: TGCGCCAGCAGCCAAGAGGGGCGTGGCTACACCTTC; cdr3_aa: CASSQEGRGYTF
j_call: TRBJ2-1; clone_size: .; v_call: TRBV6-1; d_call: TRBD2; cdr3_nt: TGTGCCAGCAGTGAATTGGGTGGGGGACTAGCGGGACACAATGAGCAGTTCTTC; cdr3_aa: CASSELGGGLAGHNEQFF
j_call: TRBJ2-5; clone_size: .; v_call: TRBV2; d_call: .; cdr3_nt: TGTGCCAGCAGAGGGGACACGACCCAGTACTTC; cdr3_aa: CASRGDTTQYF
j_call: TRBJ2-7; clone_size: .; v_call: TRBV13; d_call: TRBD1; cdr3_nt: TGTGCCAGCAGCTTACGGACAGGGGCACACTACGAGCAGTACTTC; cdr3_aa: CASSLRTGAHYEQYF
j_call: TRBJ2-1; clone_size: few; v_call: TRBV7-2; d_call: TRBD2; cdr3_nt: TGTGCCAGCAGCTTCCGCCCGGGACTAGCGGGAGAGGACTACAATGAGCAGTTCTTC; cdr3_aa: CASSFRPGLAGEDYNEQFF
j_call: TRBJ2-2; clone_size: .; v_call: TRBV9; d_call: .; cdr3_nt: TGTGCCAGCAGCCCGGAGGGGGAGCCCAGGTTCTACGCCGGGGAGCTGTTTTTT; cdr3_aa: CASSPEGEPRFYAGELFF
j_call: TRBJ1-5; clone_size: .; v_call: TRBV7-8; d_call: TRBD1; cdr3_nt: TGTGCCAGCAGCTACGGGACAGGCAATCAGCCCCAGCATTTT; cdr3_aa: CASSYGTGNQPQHF
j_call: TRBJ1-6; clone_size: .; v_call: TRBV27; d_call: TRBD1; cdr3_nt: TGTGCCAGCAGCAGGGGGCGAAACTTCTCCTATAATTCACCCCTCCACTTT; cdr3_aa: CASSRGRNFSYNSPLHF
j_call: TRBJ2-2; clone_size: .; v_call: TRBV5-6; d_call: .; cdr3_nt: TGTGCCAGCAGCTTAATAAGGTCGAACACCGGGGAGCTGTTTTTT; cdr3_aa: CASSLIRSNTGELFF
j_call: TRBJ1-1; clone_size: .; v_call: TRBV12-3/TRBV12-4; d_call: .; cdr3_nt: TGTGCCAGCAAGCCTTTAGTGAACACTGAAGCTTTCTTT; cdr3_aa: CASKPLVNTEAFF
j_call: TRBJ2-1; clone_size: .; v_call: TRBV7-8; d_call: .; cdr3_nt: TGTGCCAGCCCACCGCCCGGAGCCTACAATGAGCAGTTCTTC; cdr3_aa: CASPPPGAYNEQFF
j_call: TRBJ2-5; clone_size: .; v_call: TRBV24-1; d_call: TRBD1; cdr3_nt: TGTGCCACCAGTGGTGGACAGGGGATGGAGGAGACCCAGTACTTC; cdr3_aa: CATSGGQGMEETQYF
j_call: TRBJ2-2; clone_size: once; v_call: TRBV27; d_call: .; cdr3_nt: TGTGCCAGCAGTTTATCGAGGAGGGGGGCGACCACCGGGGAGCTGTTTTTT; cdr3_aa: CASSLSRRGATTGELFF
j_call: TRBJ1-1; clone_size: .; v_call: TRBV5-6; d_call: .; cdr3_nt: TGTGCCAGCAGCTTGCAGGGGATGAACACTGAAGCTTTCTTT; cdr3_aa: CASSLQGMNTEAFF
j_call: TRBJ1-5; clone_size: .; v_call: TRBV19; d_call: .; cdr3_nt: TGTGCCAGTAGTATTGGGGGACAGCCCCAGCATTTT; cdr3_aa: CASSIGGQPQHF
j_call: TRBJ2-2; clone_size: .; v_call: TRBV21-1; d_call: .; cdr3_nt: .; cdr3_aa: CASSNRSGRRTPGSCFF
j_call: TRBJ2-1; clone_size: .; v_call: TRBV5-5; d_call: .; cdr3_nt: TGTGCCAGCAGCTTGGAAGGGAGAGGAAACAATGAGCAGTTCTTC; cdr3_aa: CASSLEGRGNNEQFF
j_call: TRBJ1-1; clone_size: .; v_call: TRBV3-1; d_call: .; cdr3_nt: TGTGCCAGCAGCCAAGAAGTTTTGAACACTGAAGCTTTCTTT; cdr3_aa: CASSQEVLNTEAFF
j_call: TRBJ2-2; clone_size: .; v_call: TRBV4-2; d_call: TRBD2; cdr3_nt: TGTGCCAGCAGCCAAGATCAGGGAGGACTAGAGGGCACCGGGGAGCTGTTTTTT; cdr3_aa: CASSQDQGGLEGTGELFF
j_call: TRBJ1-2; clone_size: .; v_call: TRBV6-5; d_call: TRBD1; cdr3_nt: TGTGCCAGCAGTTATGTTGAGGGGGCCCTCTATGGCTACACCTTC; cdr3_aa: CASSYVEGALYGYTF
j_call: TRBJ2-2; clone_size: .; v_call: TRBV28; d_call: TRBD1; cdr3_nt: TGTGCCAGTACGGACAGGCGAAACACCGGGGAGCTGTTTTTT; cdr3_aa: CASTDRRNTGELFF
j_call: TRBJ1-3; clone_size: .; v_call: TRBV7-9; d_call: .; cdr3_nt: TGTGCCAGCAGCCCAATAGGAGGGTTTTCTGGAAACACCATATATTTT; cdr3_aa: CASSPIGGFSGNTIYF
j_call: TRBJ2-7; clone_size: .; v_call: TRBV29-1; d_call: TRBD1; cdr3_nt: TGCAGCGTTGAAGGGTGGGACAGGACAACCTACGAGCAGTACTTC; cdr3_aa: CSVEGWDRTTYEQYF
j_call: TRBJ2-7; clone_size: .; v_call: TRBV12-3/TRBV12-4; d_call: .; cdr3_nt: TGTGCCAGCAGTTTGGGGTGGGGGTACGAGGACGAGCAGTACTTC; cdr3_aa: CASSLGWGYEDEQYF
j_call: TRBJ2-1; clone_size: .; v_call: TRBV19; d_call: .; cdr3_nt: TGTGCCAGTAGTCCCCCCAGGAGCGGATGGGACAAGGGTGAGCAGTTCTTC; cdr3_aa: CASSPPRSGWDKGEQFF
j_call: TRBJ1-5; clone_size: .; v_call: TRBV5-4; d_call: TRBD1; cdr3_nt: TGTGCCAGCAGTCAGGACAGGGGTAGCAATCAGCCCCAGCATTTT; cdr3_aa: CASSQDRGSNQPQHF
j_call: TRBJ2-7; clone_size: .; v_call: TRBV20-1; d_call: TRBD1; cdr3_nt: TGCAGTGCTAGAGAGGGACAGGGGATCTACGAGCAGTACTTC; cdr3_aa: CSAREGQGIYEQYF
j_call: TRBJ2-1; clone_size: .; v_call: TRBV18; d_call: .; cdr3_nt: TGTGCCAGCTCACCACCGTTAGATAATGAGCAGTTCTTC; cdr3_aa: CASSPPLDNEQFF
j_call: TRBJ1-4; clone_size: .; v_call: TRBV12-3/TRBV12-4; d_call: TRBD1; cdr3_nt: TGTGCCAGCAGTTTAGGGGGACAGGGGTGGACTAATGAAAAACTGTTTTTT; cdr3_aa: CASSLGGQGWTNEKLFF
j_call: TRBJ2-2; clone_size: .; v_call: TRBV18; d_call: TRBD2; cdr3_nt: TGTGCCAGTCCAAGTGGGGACTACAACACCGGGGAGCTGTTTTTT; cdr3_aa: CASPSGDYNTGELFF
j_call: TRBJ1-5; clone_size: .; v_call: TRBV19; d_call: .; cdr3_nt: TGTGCCAGTAGTATAGACACCTGGGGTCAGCCCCAGCATTTT; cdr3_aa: CASSIDTWGQPQHF
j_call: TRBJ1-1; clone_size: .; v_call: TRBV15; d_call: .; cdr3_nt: TGTGCCACCAGCACAGGGGAGGGAAGCACTGAAGCTTTCTTT; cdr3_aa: CATSTGEGSTEAFF
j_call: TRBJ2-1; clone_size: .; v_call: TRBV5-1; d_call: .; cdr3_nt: TGCGCCAGCAGCTTGGTGAGGGTTACCCACAATGAGCAGTTCTTC; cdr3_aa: CASSLVRVTHNEQFF
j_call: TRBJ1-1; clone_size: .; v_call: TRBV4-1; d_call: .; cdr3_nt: TGCGCCAGCGGGAAACAGGGTTCACTCATGAACACTGAAGCTTTCTTT; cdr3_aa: CASGKQGSLMNTEAFF
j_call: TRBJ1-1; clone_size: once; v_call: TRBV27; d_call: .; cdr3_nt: TGTGCCAGCAGTACCGGGGGTTTTAGTGAAGCTTTCTTT; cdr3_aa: CASSTGGFSEAFF